This entry features one T cell receptor beta chain sequence. This record comes from a study of patients and donors after allogeneic stem cell transplantation. TCRdb itself ran the RT-PCR reads through MiXCR, one entry per CDR3 protein. The table has about 410,000 distinct CDR3 sequences, 16% seen once. The CDR3 sequence is 15 residues long. The ends lost 4 bases at V and 5 bases at J; junction bases unmatched: 10. The germline CDR1 and CDR2 sequences are LGHDT and YNNKEL (reference sequence). The specimen sequenced was blood, either unsorted or a sorted T cell fraction (not recorded which). The source of this sequence is a human donor who was either an allogeneic HSCT recipient or a stem cell or donor lymphocyte infusion donor (not recorded which). It is not recorded whose cells these are; they may come from a transplant donor. The V and J genes are TRBV3-1 and TRBJ2-5; 7 bases agree with TRBD2. The CDR3 DNA reads as TGTGCCAGCAGCCGTTCTCCGGGGGGTAAGGAGACCCAGTACTTC. This sequence encodes CASSRSPGGKETQYF.